This TCR beta chain was retrieved from a study of blood T cell repertoires in COVID-19. Study in general: There were acute and convalescent COVID-19 samples, and they came from the United States, Italy and Spain.

The length of the CDR3 is 14 residues. The germline V gene encodes CDR1 LNHDA and CDR2 SQIVND (reference sequence). V lost 4 bases and J lost 1; bases outside the gene matches: 2. Per the original data handling: Amplification of reference gene primers was used by the study to estimate nucleated cell counts. The repertoire was sequenced with immunoSEQ multiplex PCR; TCRdb's copy has only in-frame clones and lacks some. D and trimming come from the DNA, and the V and J calls and clone size come from that table. The profile shows about 52,000 clones, more than 75% of them singletons. The receptor comes from a human donor with active COVID-19. The donor label of this sample is uncertain. V and J are TRBV19 and TRBJ2-3; the match to TRBD2 covers 7 bases. The sequencing input was peripheral blood. CDR3 sequence: CASSNRGGTDTQYF. The DNA of the CDR3 is TGTGCCAGTAGTAATCGGGGGGGCACAGATACGCAGTATTTT.